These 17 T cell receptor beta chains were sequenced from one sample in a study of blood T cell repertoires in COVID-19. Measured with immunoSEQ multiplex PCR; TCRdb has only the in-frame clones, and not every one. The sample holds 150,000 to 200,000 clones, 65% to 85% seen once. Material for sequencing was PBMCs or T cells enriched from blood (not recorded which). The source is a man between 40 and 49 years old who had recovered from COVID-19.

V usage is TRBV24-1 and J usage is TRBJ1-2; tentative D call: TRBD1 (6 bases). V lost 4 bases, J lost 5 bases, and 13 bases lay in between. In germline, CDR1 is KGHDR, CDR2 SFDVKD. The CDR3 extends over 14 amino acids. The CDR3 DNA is TGTGCCACCAGTGAAGACAGGTACCCGTATGGCTACACCTTC. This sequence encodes CATSEDRYPYGYTF.

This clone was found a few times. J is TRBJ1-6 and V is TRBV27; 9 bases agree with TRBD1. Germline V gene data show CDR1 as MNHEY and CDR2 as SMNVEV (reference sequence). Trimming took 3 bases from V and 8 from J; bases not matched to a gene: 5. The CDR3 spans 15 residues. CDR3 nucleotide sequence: TGTGCCAGCAGTTTTAGGGGACAGGGTCATTCACCCCTCCACTTT. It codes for CASSFRGQGHSPLHF.

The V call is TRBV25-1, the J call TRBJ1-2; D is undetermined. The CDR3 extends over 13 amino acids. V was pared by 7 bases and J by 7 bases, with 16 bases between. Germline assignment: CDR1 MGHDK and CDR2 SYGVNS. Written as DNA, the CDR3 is TGTGCCAGCACCCCCCTCCTATCCACTGGCTACACCTTC. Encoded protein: CASTPLLSTGYTF.

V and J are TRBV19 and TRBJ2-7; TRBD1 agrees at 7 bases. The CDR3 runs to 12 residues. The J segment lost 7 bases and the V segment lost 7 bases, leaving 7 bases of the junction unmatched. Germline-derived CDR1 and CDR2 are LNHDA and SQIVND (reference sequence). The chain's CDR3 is CASTTGVVEQYV. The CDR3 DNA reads TGTGCCAGTACCACAGGGGTTGTTGAGCAGTACGTC.

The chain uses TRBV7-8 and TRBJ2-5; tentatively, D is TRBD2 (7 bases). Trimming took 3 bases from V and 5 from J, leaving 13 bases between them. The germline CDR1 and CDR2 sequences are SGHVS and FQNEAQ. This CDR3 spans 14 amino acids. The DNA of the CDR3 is TGTGCCAGCAGCTTGAGGGGGGGCCTGGAGACCCAGTACTTC. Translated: CASSLRGGLETQYF.

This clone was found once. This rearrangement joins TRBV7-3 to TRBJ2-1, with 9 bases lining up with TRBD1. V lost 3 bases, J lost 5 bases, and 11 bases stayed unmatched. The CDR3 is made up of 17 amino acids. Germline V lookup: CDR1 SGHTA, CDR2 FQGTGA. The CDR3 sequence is CASSFGAGQGPNNEQFF. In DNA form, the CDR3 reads TGTGCCAGCAGCTTCGGTGCTGGACAGGGGCCCAACAATGAGCAGTTCTTC.

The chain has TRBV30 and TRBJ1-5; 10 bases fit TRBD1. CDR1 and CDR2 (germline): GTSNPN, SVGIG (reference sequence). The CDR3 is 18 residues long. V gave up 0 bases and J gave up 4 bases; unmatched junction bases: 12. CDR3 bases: TGTGCCTGGAGTGTAGGGGGTTATGGGGACAGGGGAAATCAGCCCCAGCATTTT. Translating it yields CAWSVGGYGDRGNQPQHF.

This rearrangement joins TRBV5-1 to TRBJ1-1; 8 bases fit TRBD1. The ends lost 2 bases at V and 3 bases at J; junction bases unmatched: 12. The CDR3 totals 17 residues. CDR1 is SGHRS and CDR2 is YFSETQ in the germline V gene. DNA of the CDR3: TGCGCCAGCAGCTTCGGCAGGGGGCCCTTCCTGGACACTGAAGCTTTCTTT. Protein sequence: CASSFGRGPFLDTEAFF.

CDR3 DNA: TGTGCCAGCAGCTTGCGCGAGATTCTGAGTGCCTACACCTTC. Translating it yields CASSLREILSAYTF. The genes are TRBV7-9 and TRBJ1-2; D is unclear. Germline-derived CDR1 and CDR2 are SEHNR and FQNEAQ (reference sequence). Trimming left V 3 bases short and J 10 bases short, with 18 bases between. The CDR3 consists of 14 residues.

CDR3 loop: CASSVSGGGEQFF. The CDR3 bases are TGTGCCAGCAGCGTATCAGGGGGTGGTGAGCAGTTCTTC. V usage is TRBV11-3 and J usage is TRBJ2-1; 7 nucleotides match TRBD1. Germline V gene sequence: CDR1 SGHNT, CDR2 YENEEA. V lost 5 bases and J lost 9; bases outside the gene matches: 7. This CDR3 comprises 13 residues.

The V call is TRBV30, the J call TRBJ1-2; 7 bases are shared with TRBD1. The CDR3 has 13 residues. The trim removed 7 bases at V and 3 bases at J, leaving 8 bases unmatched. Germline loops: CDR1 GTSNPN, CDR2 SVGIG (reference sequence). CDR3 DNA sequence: TGTGCCTCCAACAGGGGCAGGCACTATGGCTACACCTTC. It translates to CASNRGRHYGYTF.

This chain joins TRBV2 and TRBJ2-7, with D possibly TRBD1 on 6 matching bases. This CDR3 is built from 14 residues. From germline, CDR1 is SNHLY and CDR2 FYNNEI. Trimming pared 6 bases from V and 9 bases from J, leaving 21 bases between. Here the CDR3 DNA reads TGTGCCAGCAGGCCCGGACAGCCGTGGGTACGGCAGTACGTC. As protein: CASRPGQPWVRQYV.

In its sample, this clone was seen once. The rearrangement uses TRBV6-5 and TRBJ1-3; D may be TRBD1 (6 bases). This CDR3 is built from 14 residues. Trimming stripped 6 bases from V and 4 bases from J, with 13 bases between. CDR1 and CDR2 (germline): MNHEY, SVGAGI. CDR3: CASRMGASGNTIYF. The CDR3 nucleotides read TGTGCCAGCAGGATGGGGGCATCGGGAAACACCATATATTTT.

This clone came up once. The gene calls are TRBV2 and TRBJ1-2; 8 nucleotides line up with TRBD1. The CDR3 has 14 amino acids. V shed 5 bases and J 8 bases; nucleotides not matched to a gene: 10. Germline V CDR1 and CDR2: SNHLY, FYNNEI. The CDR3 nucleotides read TGTGCCAGCAGTCAGACAGGGGCTGGAGGGGGCTACACCTTC. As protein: CASSQTGAGGGYTF.

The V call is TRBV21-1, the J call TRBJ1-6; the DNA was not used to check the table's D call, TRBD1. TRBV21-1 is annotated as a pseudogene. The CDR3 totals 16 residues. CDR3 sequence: CASSKDVRGRNSPLHF. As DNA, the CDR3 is TGTGCCAGCAGCAAAGACGTGAGGGGGCGTAATTCACCCCTCCACTTT.

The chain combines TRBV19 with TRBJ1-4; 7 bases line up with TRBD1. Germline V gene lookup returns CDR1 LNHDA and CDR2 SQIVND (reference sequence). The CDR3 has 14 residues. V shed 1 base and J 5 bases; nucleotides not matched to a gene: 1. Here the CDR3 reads CASSIGDSNEKLFF. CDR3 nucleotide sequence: TGTGCCAGTAGTATAGGGGACAGCAATGAAAAACTGTTTTTT.

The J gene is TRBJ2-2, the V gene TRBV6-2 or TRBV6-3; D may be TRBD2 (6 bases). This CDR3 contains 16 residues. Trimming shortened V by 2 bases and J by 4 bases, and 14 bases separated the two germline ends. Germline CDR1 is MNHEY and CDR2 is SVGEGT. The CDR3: CASSYGTESITGELFF. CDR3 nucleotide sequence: TGTGCCAGCAGTTACGGGACTGAATCGATCACCGGGGAGCTGTTTTTT.